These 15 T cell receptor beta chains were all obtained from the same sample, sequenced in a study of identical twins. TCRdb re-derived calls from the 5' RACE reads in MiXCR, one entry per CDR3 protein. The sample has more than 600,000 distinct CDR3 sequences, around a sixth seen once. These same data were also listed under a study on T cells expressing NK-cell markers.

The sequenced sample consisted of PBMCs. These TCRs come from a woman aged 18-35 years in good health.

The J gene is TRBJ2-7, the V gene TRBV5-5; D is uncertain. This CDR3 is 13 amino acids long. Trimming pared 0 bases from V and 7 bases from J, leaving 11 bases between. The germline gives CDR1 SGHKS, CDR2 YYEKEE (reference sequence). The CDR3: CASSLGSLVEQYF. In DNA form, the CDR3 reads TGTGCCAGCAGCTTGGGGAGCCTAGTGGAGCAGTACTTC.

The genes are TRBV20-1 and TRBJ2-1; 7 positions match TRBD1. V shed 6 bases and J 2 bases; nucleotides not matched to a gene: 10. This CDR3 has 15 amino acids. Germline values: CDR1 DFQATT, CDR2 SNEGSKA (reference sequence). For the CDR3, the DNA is TGCAGTGCAAAGAGGGGGCCAGCCGCCTACAATGAGCAGTTCTTC. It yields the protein CSAKRGPAAYNEQFF.

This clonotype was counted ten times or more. The CDR3 sequence: CASSYTGSAGGGNSPLHF. The DNA for the CDR3 is TGTGCCAGCAGTTACACGGGATCGGCAGGTGGGGGGAATTCACCCCTCCACTTT. The rearrangement links TRBV6-5 to TRBJ1-6, with TRBD1 as a possible D gene (5 bases). CDR3 length: 18 residues. CDR1 and CDR2 (germline): MNHEY, SVGAGI. With 2 bases removed from V and 7 bases from J, the gap between germline ends came to 21 bases.

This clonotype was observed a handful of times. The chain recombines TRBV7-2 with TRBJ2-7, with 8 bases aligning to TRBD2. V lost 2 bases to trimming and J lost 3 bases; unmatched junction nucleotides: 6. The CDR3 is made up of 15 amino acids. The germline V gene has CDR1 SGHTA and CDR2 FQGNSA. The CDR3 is CASSLIGAGGYEQYF. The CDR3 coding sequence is TGTGCCAGCAGCTTAATCGGCGCGGGAGGCTACGAGCAGTACTTC.

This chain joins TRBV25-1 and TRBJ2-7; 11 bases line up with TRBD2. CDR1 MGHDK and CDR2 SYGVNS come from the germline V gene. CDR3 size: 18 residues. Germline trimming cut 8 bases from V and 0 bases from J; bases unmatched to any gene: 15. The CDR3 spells CASLELLASGRTSYEQYF. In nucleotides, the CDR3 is TGTGCCAGCCTTGAACTCTTGGCTAGCGGGAGGACCTCCTACGAGCAGTACTTC.

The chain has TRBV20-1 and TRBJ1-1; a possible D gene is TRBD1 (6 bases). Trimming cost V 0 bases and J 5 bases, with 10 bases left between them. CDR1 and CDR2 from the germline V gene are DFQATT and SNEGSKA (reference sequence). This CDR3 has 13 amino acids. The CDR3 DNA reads TGCAGTGCTAGAGAACGGGGGCTGACTGAAGCTTTCTTT. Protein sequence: CSARERGLTEAFF.

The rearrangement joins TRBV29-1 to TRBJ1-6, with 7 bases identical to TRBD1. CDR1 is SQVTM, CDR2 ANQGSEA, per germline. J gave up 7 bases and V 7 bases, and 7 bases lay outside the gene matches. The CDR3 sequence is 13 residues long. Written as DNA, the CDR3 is TGCAGCGCCCGGGACAGCTTGAATTCACCCCTCCACTTT. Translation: CSARDSLNSPLHF.

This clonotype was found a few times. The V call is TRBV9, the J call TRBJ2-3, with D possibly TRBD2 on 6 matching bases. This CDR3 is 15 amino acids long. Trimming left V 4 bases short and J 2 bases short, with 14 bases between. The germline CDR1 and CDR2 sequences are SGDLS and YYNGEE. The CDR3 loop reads CASSQGPGDTDTQYF. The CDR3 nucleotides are TGTGCCAGCAGCCAAGGCCCGGGAGACACAGATACGCAGTATTTT. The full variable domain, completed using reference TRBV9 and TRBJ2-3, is DSGVTQTPKHLITATGQRVTLRCSPRSGDLSVYWYQQSLDQGLQFLIQYYNGEERAKGNILERFSAQQFPDLHSELNLSSLELGDSALYFCASSQGPGDTDTQYFGPGTRLTVL.

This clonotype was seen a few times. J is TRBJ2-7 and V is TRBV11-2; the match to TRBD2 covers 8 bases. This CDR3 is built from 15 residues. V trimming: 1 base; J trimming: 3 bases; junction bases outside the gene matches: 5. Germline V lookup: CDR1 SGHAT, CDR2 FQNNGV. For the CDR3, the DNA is TGTGCCAGCAGCTTAGTCAGCGGGAGAATCTACGAGCAGTACTTC. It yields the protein CASSLVSGRIYEQYF.

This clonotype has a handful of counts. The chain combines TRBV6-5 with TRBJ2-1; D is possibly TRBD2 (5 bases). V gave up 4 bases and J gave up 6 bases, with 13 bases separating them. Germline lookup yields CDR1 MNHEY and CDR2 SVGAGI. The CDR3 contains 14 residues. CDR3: CASSFRRLRNEQFF. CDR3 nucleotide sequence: TGTGCCAGCAGTTTCCGGAGACTACGCAATGAGCAGTTCTTC.

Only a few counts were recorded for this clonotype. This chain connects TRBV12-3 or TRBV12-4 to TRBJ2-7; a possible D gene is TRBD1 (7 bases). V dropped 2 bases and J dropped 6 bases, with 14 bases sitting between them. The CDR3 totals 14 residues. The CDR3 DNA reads TGTGCCAGCAGTTTATGGAGGGGGCTCGGCGAGCAGTACTTC. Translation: CASSLWRGLGEQYF.

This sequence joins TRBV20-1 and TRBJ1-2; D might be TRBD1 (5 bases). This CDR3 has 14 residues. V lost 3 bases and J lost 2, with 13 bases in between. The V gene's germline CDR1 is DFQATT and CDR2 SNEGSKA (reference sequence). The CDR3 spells CSASGSGTNYGYTF. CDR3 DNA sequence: TGCAGTGCTAGTGGTTCAGGGACCAACTATGGCTACACCTTC.

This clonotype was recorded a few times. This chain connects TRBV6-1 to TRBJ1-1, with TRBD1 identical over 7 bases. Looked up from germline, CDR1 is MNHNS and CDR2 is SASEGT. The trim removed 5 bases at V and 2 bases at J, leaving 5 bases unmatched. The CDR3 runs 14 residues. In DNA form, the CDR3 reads TGTGCCAGCAGTAGACAGGGTATCAACACTGAAGCTTTCTTT. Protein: CASSRQGINTEAFF.

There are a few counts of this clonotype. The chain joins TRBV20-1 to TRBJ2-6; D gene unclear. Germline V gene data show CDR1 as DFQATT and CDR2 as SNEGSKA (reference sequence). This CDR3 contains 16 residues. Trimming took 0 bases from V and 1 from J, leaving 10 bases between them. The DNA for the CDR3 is TGCAGTGCTAGAGATCTGAGTGCTTCTGGGGCCAACGTCCTGACTTTC. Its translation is CSARDLSASGANVLTF.

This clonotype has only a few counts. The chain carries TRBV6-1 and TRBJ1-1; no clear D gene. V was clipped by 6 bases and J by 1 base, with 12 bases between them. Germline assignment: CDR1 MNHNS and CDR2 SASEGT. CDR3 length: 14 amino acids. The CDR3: CASRGDMANTEAFF. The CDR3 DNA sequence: TGTGCCAGCAGAGGTGATATGGCGAACACTGAAGCTTTCTTT.